The entry below describes one TCR beta chain. There is no known antigen for this receptor. No base qualities exist here, and no much larger clone lies one base off it. TCRbeta CDR3 regions were amplified from genomic DNA by means of the immunoSEQ Assay, a bias-controlled multiplex PCR. The published analysis was carried out like this. Within the assay, amplification of reference gene primers was used to estimate how many nucleated cells each sample contained. To quantify the absolute abundance of each unique TCRbeta CDR3 rearrangement, sequence reads were collapsed and filtered. Productive Simpson clonality was computed per sample as the square root of Simpson's diversity index over productive rearrangements. TCRdb took this table from immuneACCESS and kept in-frame rearrangements with V and J called. Such tables lack part of the clones; where checked against another copy, unresolved V genes explain under half of the gap, and the rest is unexplained. V and J calls and clone size are copied from that table; D and trimming were computed from the DNA. The sample table lists roughly 180,000 clones, less than 85% of them with a count of one. Together, the top ten hold about 7% of the sample.

The entry originates in a study of blood T cell repertoires in COVID-19 (dated by TCRdb to the early 2020s). Background on the whole study: Samples from collaborators originated in the United States, Italy and Spain and spanned both the acute and convalescent phases of COVID-19. The material from the prospective study consisted of cDNA or gDNA derived from T cells, B-cell-depleted T cells, or PBMCs. Deeply sampled blood TCRbeta repertoires from subjects exposed to, actively infected with, or recovered from COVID-19 were included in the dataset. A freely available public database, intended as a resource for researchers studying the immune response to SARS-CoV-2, is where the repertoires were released. Samples came from the ongoing ImmuneRACE study (first 160 participants) plus 1,254 subjects from 6 global collaborators. A de-identified subject ID, COVID-19 status, age in years and sex were almost always included in the sample metadata. Where HLA class I and class II types were available, the types were taken from metadata supplied by the sample provider, not from assay-based typing.

Whole blood was collected in K2EDTA tubes by collaborating institutions according to the institutions' own protocols. For TCRbeta analysis, collaborators shipped samples as frozen whole blood, isolated PBMCs, or DNA extracted from either of those sample types. What the research found in general, with its limitations: The quantity of clinical and demographic metadata differed by source and by participant and was supplied without curation.

Sequencing was done on a sample of peripheral blood. The receptor was isolated from a human donor in a cohort sampled during active COVID-19.

The sequence in DNA is TGTGCCAGCAGCTTACATCCGGGACAGGGCTCCGAGCAGTACTTC. Its translation reads: CASSLHPGQGSEQYF. The sequence joins TRBV5-5 to TRBJ2-7, and TRBD1 matches 9 of the central bases. CDR1 is given as SGHKS and CDR2 as YYEKEE, both from the germline V gene (reference sequence). V is cut back by 2 bases and J by 6 bases, with 9 bases in the junction unmatched. From the cysteine through the phenylalanine, the CDR3 covers 15 amino acids. The read is trimmed to its CDR3 DNA, 45 bases read in frame from base 1.